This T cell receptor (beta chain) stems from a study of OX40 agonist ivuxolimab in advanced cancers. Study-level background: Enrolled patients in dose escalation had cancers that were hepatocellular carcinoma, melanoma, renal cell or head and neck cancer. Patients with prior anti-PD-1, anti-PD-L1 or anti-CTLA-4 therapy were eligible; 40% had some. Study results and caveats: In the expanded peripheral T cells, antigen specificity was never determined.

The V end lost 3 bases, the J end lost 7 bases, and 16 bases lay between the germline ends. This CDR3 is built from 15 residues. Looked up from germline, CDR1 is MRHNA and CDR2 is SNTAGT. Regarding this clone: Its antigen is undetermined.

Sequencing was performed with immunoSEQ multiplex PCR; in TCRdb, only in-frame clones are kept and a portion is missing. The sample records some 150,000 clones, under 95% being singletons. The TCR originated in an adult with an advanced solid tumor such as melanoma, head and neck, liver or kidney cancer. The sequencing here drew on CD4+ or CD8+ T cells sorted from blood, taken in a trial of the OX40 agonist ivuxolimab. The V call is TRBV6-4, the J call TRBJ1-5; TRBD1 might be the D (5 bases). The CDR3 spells CASSEVAGTEQPQHF. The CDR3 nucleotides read TGTGCCAGCAGTGAAGTGGCAGGGACGGAGCAGCCCCAGCATTTT.